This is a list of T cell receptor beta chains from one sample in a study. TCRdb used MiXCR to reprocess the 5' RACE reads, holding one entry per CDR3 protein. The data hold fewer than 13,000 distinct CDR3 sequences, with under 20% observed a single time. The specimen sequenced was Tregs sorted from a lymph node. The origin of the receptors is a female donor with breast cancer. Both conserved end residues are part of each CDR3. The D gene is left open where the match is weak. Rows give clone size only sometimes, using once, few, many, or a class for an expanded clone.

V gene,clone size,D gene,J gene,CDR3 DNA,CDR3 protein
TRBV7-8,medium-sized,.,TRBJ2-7,TGTGCCAGCAGCCCCCACTCCTACGAGCAGTACTTC,CASSPHSYEQYF
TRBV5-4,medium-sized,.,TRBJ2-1,TGTGCCAGCAGCTTGTCCCAAGACAATGAGCAGTTCTTC,CASSLSQDNEQFF
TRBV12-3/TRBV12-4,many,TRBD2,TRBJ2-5,TGTGCCAGCAGCCCGAGCGGGAGTGGGGAGACCCAGTACTTC,CASSPSGSGETQYF
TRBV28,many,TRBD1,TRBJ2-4,TGTGCCAGCAGTCCTCCGGGACAGGTCAAAAACATTCAGTACTTC,CASSPPGQVKNIQYF
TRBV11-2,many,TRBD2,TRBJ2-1,TGTGCCAGCAGCTCCCTAGCGGGAGGTCGCAATGAGCAGTTCTTC,CASSSLAGGRNEQFF
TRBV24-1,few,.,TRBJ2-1,TGTGCCACGACCCGACAGGGGAGGGGGTACAATGAGCAGTTCTTC,CATTRQGRGYNEQFF
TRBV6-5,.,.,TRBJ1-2,TGTGCCAGCAGTTACCCGGGATTCTCTAACTATGGCTATACCTTC,CASSYPGFSNYGYTF
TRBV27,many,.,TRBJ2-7,TGTGCCAGCAAAAGGGGCAGGGGATCGGGGGAGCAGTACTTC,CASKRGRGSGEQYF
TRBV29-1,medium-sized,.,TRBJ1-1,TGCAGCGCCGCCGGGACTTCCAGAGACACTGAAGCTTTCTTT,CSAAGTSRDTEAFF
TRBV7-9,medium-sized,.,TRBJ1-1,TGTGCCAGCAGCCAATCGGGACAGAACACTGAAGCTTTCTTT,CASSQSGQNTEAFF
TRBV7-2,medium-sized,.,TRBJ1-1,TGTGCCAGCAGCGCCCGTTCAGGGGATCTGGGAGCTTTCTTT,CASSARSGDLGAFF
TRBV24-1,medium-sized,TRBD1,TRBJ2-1,TGTGCCACCAGTCCTACGGGACAGGGTCTTAATGAGCAGTTCTTC,CATSPTGQGLNEQFF
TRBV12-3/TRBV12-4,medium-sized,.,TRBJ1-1,TGTGCCAGCAGATCCCCCCGGAAGAACACTGAAGCTTTCTTT,CASRSPRKNTEAFF
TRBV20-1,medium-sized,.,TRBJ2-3,TGCAGTGCTAGAGATGACGGCGGGCTGACAGATACGCAGTATTTT,CSARDDGGLTDTQYF
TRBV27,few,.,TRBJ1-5,TGTGCCAGCAGTTTTGCCAGTAGCAATCAGCCCCAGCATTTT,CASSFASSNQPQHF
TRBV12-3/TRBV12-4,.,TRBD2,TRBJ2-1,TGTGCCAGCAGTTTTTTAGCGGGAAGGAATGAGCAGTTCTTC,CASSFLAGRNEQFF
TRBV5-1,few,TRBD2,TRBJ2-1,TGCGCCGGGGGACAGCTAAATCCTAGCGGGAGGGCCGGGCGTGGGAATGAGCAGTTCTTC,CAGGQLNPSGRAGRGNEQFF
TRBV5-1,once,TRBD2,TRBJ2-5,TGCGCCAGCAGCTTTTCCGGGACTAGCGAGGGGACCCAGTCCTTC,CASSFSGTSEGTQSF
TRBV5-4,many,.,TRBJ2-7,TGTGCCAGCAGCTTTAATAACAGACAAGCCTACGAGCAGTACTTC,CASSFNNRQAYEQYF
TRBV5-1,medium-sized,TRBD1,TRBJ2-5,TGCGCCAGCAGCATTGAGGGACAGGAGGGCCAGTACTTC,CASSIEGQEGQYF
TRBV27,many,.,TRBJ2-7,TGTGCCAATCCACGAGCAGGGAAGGACGAGCAGTACTTC,CANPRAGKDEQYF
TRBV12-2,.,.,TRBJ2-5,TGTGCAAGTCCCTCGTTTGAGGGAGCCGTCCAAGAGACCCAGTACTTC,CASPSFEGAVQETQYF
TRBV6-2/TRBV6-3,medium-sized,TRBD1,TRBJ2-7,TGTGCCAGCAGTAGGGGGCTCGGATACGAGCAGTACTTC,CASSRGLGYEQYF
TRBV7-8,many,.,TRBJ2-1,TGTGCCAGCAGCTTTCAAGGATGGTCGGCGGATACTGAGCAGTTCTTC,CASSFQGWSADTEQFF